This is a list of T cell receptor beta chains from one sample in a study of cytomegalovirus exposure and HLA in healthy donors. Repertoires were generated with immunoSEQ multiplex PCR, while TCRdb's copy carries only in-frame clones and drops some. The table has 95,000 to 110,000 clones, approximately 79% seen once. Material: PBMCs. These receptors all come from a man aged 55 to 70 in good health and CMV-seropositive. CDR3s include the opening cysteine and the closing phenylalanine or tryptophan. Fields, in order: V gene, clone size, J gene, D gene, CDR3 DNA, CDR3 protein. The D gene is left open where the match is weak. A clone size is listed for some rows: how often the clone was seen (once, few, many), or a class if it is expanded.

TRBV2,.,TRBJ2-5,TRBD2,TGTGCCAGTCTACTAGCGGGGGGTACCCAGTACTTC,CASLLAGGTQYF
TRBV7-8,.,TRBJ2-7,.,TGTGCCAGCAGACCTGACTCTTTGGAGCAGTACTTC,CASRPDSLEQYF
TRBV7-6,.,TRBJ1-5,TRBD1,TGTGCCAGCAGCCAGGGGGAAGGGGGCAATCAGCCCCAGCATTTT,CASSQGEGGNQPQHF
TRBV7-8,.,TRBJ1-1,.,TGTGCCAGCAGCACCTCGGACAGCACTGAAGCTTTCTTT,CASSTSDSTEAFF
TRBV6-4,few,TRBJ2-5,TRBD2,TGTGCCAGCAGTGCCTCCGGGGGGGCCGAAGAGACCCAGTACTTC,CASSASGGAEETQYF
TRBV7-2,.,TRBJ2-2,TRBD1,TGTGCCAGCAGCTTCCAGGGGGAATTGGGGGAGCTGTTTTTT,CASSFQGELGELFF
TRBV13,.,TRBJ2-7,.,TGTGCCAGCACCCTACAGGGCTCCTACGAGCAGTACTTC,CASTLQGSYEQYF
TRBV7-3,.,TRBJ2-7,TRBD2,TGTGCCAGCAGCTTAGGGACTAGCGGGGTATACGAGCAGTACTTC,CASSLGTSGVYEQYF
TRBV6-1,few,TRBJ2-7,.,TGTGCCAGCAGTCCGAAGTCCGGAGCCTACGAGCAGTACTTC,CASSPKSGAYEQYF
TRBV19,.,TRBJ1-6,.,TGTGCCAGTAGGGAGATCGCGAGCTCCTATAATTCACCCCTCCACTTT,CASREIASSYNSPLHF
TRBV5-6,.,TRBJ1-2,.,TGTGCCAGCAGCTTGGTGCAGTTCTTTAACTATGGCTACACCTTC,CASSLVQFFNYGYTF
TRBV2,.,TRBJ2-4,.,TGTGCCAGCAGTGAACGTAGTGAGGCGGCCAAAAACATTCAGTACTTC,CASSERSEAAKNIQYF
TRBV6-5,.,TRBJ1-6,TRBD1,TGTGCCAGCGGGAGACAGGGGAACTCACCCCTCCACTTT,CASGRQGNSPLHF
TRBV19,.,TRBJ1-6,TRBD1,TGTGCCAGTAGTTTCGGGGACAGGGGCAGGAATTCACCCCTCCACTTT,CASSFGDRGRNSPLHF
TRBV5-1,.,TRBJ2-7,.,TGCGCCAGCAGCTTTACTAGCACCTCCTTAGCCTACGAGCAGTACTTC,CASSFTSTSLAYEQYF
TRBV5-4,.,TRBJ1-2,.,TGTGCCAGCAGCTTGAGAGGGCGGGCGGGCTATGGCTACACCTTC,CASSLRGRAGYGYTF
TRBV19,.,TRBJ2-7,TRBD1,TGTGCCAGTAGGGACAGGGCGGAAGAGCAGTACTTC,CASRDRAEEQYF
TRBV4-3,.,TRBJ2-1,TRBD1,TGCGCCAGCAGGATAAAAGGACAGGGGTTTACCTATGAGCAGTTCTTC,CASRIKGQGFTYEQFF
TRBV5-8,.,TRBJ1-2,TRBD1,TGTGCCAGCAGCTTGGTGGGACAGAACTATGGCTACACCTTC,CASSLVGQNYGYTF
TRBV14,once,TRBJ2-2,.,TGTGCCAGCAGCCCCTGGGAAGGGAGGAGGACCGGGGAGCTGTTTTTT,CASSPWEGRRTGELFF
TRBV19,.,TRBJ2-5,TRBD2,TGTGCCAGCAGTAACCAACTAGCGGGGTTTCAAGAGACCCAGTACTTC,CASSNQLAGFQETQYF
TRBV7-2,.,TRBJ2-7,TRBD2,TGTGCCAGCAGCCCGACAGGGACTAGCGGGGGGGCCGGGTACGAGCAGTACTTC,CASSPTGTSGGAGYEQYF
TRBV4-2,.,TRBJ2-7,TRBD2,TGTGCCAGCAGCCAGGCGACTAGCGGAGCATACGAGCAGTACTTC,CASSQATSGAYEQYF
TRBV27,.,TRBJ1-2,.,TGTGCCAGCAGTTTTCTAGGGGCGAACTATGGCTACACCTTC,CASSFLGANYGYTF
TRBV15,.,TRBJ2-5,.,TGTGCCACAAACAGCCAGGGGGGCCAAGAGACCCAGTACTTC,CATNSQGGQETQYF
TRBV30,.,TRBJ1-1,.,TGTGCCTGGAGAGGGCAGGGGAACACTGAAGCTTTCTTT,CAWRGQGNTEAFF
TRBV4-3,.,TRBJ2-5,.,TGCGCCAGCAGCCAAGCCGGAGGGGAGACCCAGTACTTC,CASSQAGGETQYF
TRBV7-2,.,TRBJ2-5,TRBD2,TGTGCCAGCAGCTTAGAATGGGGGGGGATGAAGACCCAGTACTTC,CASSLEWGGMKTQYF
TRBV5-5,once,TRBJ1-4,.,TGTGCCAGCAGCTTGGTCGGGGAAAAACTGTTTTTT,CASSLVGEKLFF
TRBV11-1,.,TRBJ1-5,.,TGTGCCAGCAGCTTCCTCCCGAATCAGCCCCAGCATTTT,CASSFLPNQPQHF
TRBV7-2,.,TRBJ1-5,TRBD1,TGTGCCAGCAGCTCGGGACAGGGGATAGCTCAGCCCCAGCATTTT,CASSSGQGIAQPQHF
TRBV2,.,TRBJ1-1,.,TGTGCCAGCACTCTATTAACGGGGGGGACTGAAGCTTTCTTT,CASTLLTGGTEAFF
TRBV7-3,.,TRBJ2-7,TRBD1,TGTTCCAGCAGCTTAAATGGAGGGGACAGGACAAATACGAAGCAGTACTTC,CSSSLNGGDRTNTKQYF
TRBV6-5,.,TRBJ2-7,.,TGTGCCAGCAGTCCCGGGAGCCCCTACGAGCAGTACTTC,CASSPGSPYEQYF
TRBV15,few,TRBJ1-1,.,TGTGCCACCAGAAAGGGGAGGGACACTGAAGCTTTCTTT,CATRKGRDTEAFF
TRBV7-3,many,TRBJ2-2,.,TGTGCCAGCAGCAAAATGGGCGGGCTGGGGAACGGGGAGCTGTTTTTT,CASSKMGGLGNGELFF
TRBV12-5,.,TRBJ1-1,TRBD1,TGTGCTAGTGGTTTGGTACTAGGGGACAGGGGAAGTGGCACTGAAGCTTTCTTT,CASGLVLGDRGSGTEAFF
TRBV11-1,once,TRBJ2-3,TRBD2,TGTGCCAGCAGCTTATCACTAGCGGGGGGCACTAGCACAGATACGCAGTATTTT,CASSLSLAGGTSTDTQYF
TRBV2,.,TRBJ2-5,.,TGTGCCAGCAGGAGAGAGGAAGAGACCCAGTACTTC,CASRREEETQYF